These 5 T cell receptor beta chains were all obtained from the same sample, sequenced in a study of beta chain features in type 1 diabetes. The study's findings and limits: Type 1 diabetes patients showed a moderate but significant shortening of TCRB CDR3s in all four CD4+ subsets.

The antigens of these receptors remain unknown. Of the isolated RNA, all was reverse transcribed, and so the sequenced material was expressed TCRB transcripts. Libraries were prepared by immunoSEQ multiplex PCR; TCRdb keeps only in-frame clonotypes and omits some of them. The sample includes some 370,000 clones, 9.6% seen only once; the top ten take roughly 0.54%. The material sequenced was central memory CD4+ T cells from blood. These receptors came from a man aged 25-45 years with type 1 diabetes.

This clone was counted ten times or more. V is TRBV28 and J is TRBJ1-2; TRBD1 is a possible D gene (6 bases). The germline V gene encodes CDR1 MDHEN and CDR2 SYDVKM. V lost 8 bases to trimming and J lost 8 bases, with 18 bases between them. The CDR3 runs to 13 residues. Written as DNA, the CDR3 is TGTGCCAGCCGAGACAGGAGTGGGGCCGGCTACACCTTC. Protein: CASRDRSGAGYTF.

The J gene is TRBJ1-2, the V gene TRBV28; D perhaps matches TRBD1 (6 bases). Germline V gives CDR1 MDHEN, CDR2 SYDVKM. The CDR3 spans 15 residues. Deletions cut 7 bases from V and 0 bases from J, with 15 bases between. The CDR3 is CASILGGGANYGYTF. The CDR3 DNA is TGTGCCAGCATCCTAGGAGGGGGTGCTAACTATGGCTACACCTTC.

Only a few counts were recorded for this clone. V is TRBV21-1 and J is TRBJ1-5; the table gives TRBD1 as D, unverified against the DNA. TRBV21-1 is annotated as a pseudogene. The CDR3 loop spans 15 amino acids. The CDR3 here is CASSKGTAAHQPQHF. CDR3 sequence (DNA): TGTGCCAGCAGCAAAGGTACAGCCGCGCATCAGCCCCAGCATTTT.

The chain couples TRBV6-1 to TRBJ1-2, with 7 bases aligning to TRBD1. The germline CDR1 and CDR2 sequences are MNHNS and SASEGT. This CDR3 has 12 residues. The J segment lost 4 bases and the V segment lost 10 bases, leaving 6 bases of the junction unmatched. The DNA of the CDR3 is TGTGCCATCTTCAGGGGGGGCTATGGCTACACCTTC. It specifies CAIFRGGYGYTF.

This clone was seen at least ten times. The V and J genes are TRBV5-1 and TRBJ1-3; no definite D call. CDR3 length: 14 amino acids. In germline, CDR1 is SGHRS, CDR2 YFSETQ. V lost 2 bases and J lost 0, with 6 bases in between. The CDR3 sequence: CASSFPDSGNTIYF. DNA of the CDR3: TGCGCCAGCAGCTTCCCAGACTCTGGAAACACCATATATTTT.